The present T cell receptor (beta chain) was sequenced within a study of monozygotic twins with cystic fibrosis. Study details: Libraries were built from about 3 micrograms of fragmented DNA using roughly 14 PCR cycles.

Study-wide findings and caveats: In this small cohort, shared CDR3 numbers showed no association with age, concordance or disease severity. Monozygotic CF twins shared more identical nucleotide clonotypes than unrelated patients. Median Simpson clonality of about 0.01 suggested naive T cells predominated.

Repertoires were generated with immunoSEQ multiplex PCR, while TCRdb's copy carries only in-frame clones and drops some. The profile shows roughly 15,000 clones, roughly 93% of them singletons. Germline assignment: CDR1 SGHVS and CDR2 FQNEAQ. Trimming removed 4 bases from V and 0 bases from J, with 10 bases in between. CDR3 length: 14 amino acids. Note on this clone: Its specificity is unknown.

The source material was blood. The sequence came from a girl aged 2-10 years with cystic fibrosis. V usage is TRBV7-8 and J usage is TRBJ2-7, with a weak D call TRBD2 (6 bases). Here the CDR3 reads CASSSRDSSYEQYF. CDR3 in DNA: TGTGCCAGCAGCTCCCGGGACTCCTCCTACGAGCAGTACTTC.